The 4 T cell receptor beta chains below all came from one sample that was sequenced in a study of blood T cell repertoires in COVID-19. Data came from immunoSEQ multiplex PCR; TCRdb stores just in-frame clones and leaves some out. Seen here are about 210,000 clones, about 83% observed once, and the top ten hold 6.5% to 9%. What was sequenced was peripheral blood. These receptors came from a woman in her 50s with active or convalescent COVID-19.

This clone was detected only a few times. The chain links TRBV4-2 to TRBJ2-5, with D hard to call. V was cut by 0 bases and J by 2 bases, with 25 bases left in between. The CDR3 has 20 residues. Germline V gives CDR1 LGHNA, CDR2 YNFKEQ. This CDR3 is CASSQDTWSRSVITQETQYF. The CDR3 DNA reads TGTGCCAGCAGCCAAGATACTTGGTCAAGGAGTGTAATAACACAAGAGACCCAGTACTTC.

This chain joins TRBV28 and TRBJ1-1; weak D call: TRBD1 (6 bases). CDR1 and CDR2 (germline): MDHEN, SYDVKM. CDR3 length: 13 amino acids. The CDR3 coding sequence is TGTGCTAGTCAGAGGGGGGGCCCTCCTGAAGCTTTCTTT. Its translation: CASQRGGPPEAFF. Full variable domain (remainder filled in from reference TRBV28 and TRBJ1-1): DVKVTQSSRYLVKRTGEKVFLECVQDMDHENMFWYRQDPGLGLRLIYFSYDVKMKEKGDIPEGYSVSREKKERFSLILESASTNQTSMYLCASQRGGPPEAFFGQGTRLTVV.

The chain recombines TRBV5-8 with TRBJ1-5; no clear D gene. Looked up from germline, CDR1 is SGHTS and CDR2 is YDEGEE. Trimming stripped 2 bases from V and 5 bases from J, with 8 bases between. The CDR3 covers 13 residues. CDR3 nucleotides: TGTGCCAGCAGCTTATTGAGGGATCAGCCCCAGCATTTT. Protein sequence: CASSLLRDQPQHF.

V usage is TRBV11-2 and J usage is TRBJ2-1; TRBD2 matches at 8 bases. J lost 0 bases, V lost 5 bases, and 3 bases had no gene match. CDR3 length: 15 residues. The germline CDR1 and CDR2 sequences are SGHAT and FQNNGV. CDR3 nucleotides: TGTGCCAGCAGCACTAGCGGTAGCTCCTACAATGAGCAGTTCTTC. Its translation is CASSTSGSSYNEQFF.